These T cell receptor beta chains were read from a single sample in a study of regulatory T cells in long-lasting Graves disease. MiXCR was run by TCRdb on the multiplex PCR reads, yielding one entry per CDR3 protein. There are a few hundred thousand distinct CDR3 sequences in the sample; under 25% occur only once, and about 6.6% lies in the top ten. The specimen comprised peripheral blood mononuclear cells (PBMCs), sampled when the disease was refractory, from a patient treated with antithyroid drugs. The receptors originated from a female donor with Graves disease. The CDR3 runs from the conserved cysteine through the conserved F or W. Fields, in order: V gene, J gene, CDR3 protein.

v_call: TRBV6-1
j_call: TRBJ1-6
cdr3_aa: CASSEDGAGKPYNSPLHF

v_call: TRBV19
j_call: TRBJ1-5
cdr3_aa: CASSIVGSLGYQPQHF

v_call: TRBV19
j_call: TRBJ2-7
cdr3_aa: CASSAPGLAGGEQYF

v_call: TRBV12-3/TRBV12-4
j_call: TRBJ2-7
cdr3_aa: CASSFGVERDDYEQYF

v_call: TRBV28
j_call: TRBJ2-7
cdr3_aa: CASRPAATPYEQYF

v_call: TRBV5-1
j_call: TRBJ1-1
cdr3_aa: CASSLRGIRDTEAFF

v_call: TRBV3-1
j_call: TRBJ1-5
cdr3_aa: CASSPQTGSNQPQHF

v_call: TRBV7-9
j_call: TRBJ1-4
cdr3_aa: CASSLARTAKKDEKLFF

v_call: TRBV10-3
j_call: TRBJ2-5
cdr3_aa: CAISALPGGAGETQYF

v_call: TRBV12-3/TRBV12-4
j_call: TRBJ2-5
cdr3_aa: CASSFGPGQETQYF

v_call: TRBV10-3
j_call: TRBJ1-2
cdr3_aa: CAASLSENYGYTF

v_call: TRBV27
j_call: TRBJ2-5
cdr3_aa: CASQTGDETQYF

v_call: TRBV7-8
j_call: TRBJ1-5
cdr3_aa: CASSLETEINQPQHF

v_call: TRBV18
j_call: TRBJ2-7
cdr3_aa: CASSPQSAGGEQYF

v_call: TRBV29-1
j_call: TRBJ2-2
cdr3_aa: CSVEGSSGNTGELFF

v_call: TRBV7-2
j_call: TRBJ2-7
cdr3_aa: CASSLDGTADYEQYF

v_call: TRBV27
j_call: TRBJ1-6
cdr3_aa: CASSLSRDKVLSSYNSPLHF

v_call: TRBV19
j_call: TRBJ1-5
cdr3_aa: CASSLFGGGQPQHF

v_call: TRBV5-8
j_call: TRBJ1-4
cdr3_aa: CASRPGSPNEKLFF

v_call: TRBV24-1
j_call: TRBJ2-2
cdr3_aa: CATSDSSPGTGPGELFF

v_call: TRBV19
j_call: TRBJ1-1
cdr3_aa: CASSEGDRRTNTEAFF

v_call: TRBV28
j_call: TRBJ1-1
cdr3_aa: CASSYTPGWNTEAFF

v_call: TRBV9
j_call: TRBJ2-6
cdr3_aa: CASSPSSNVLTF

v_call: TRBV28
j_call: TRBJ1-2
cdr3_aa: CASSFKQVDYGYTF

v_call: TRBV11-3
j_call: TRBJ2-7
cdr3_aa: CASSLLPGLAGGSPYEQYF

v_call: TRBV7-9
j_call: TRBJ1-1
cdr3_aa: CASSLGGAGNTEAFF

v_call: TRBV12-3/TRBV12-4
j_call: TRBJ1-6
cdr3_aa: CASSFGGPLHF

v_call: TRBV7-6
j_call: TRBJ2-2
cdr3_aa: CASGENTGELFF

v_call: TRBV12-3/TRBV12-4
j_call: TRBJ1-2
cdr3_aa: CASKYTWTYGYTF

v_call: TRBV12-3/TRBV12-4
j_call: TRBJ1-6
cdr3_aa: CASRTLIHPASPLHF

v_call: TRBV28
j_call: TRBJ2-2
cdr3_aa: CASSLAGKGVAGELFF

v_call: TRBV12-3/TRBV12-4
j_call: TRBJ1-5
cdr3_aa: CASSSGQDNQPQHF

v_call: TRBV28
j_call: TRBJ1-2
cdr3_aa: CASLPGGIYGYTF

v_call: TRBV3-1
j_call: TRBJ2-2
cdr3_aa: CASSPTGTSGVRTGELFF

v_call: TRBV6-5
j_call: TRBJ1-2
cdr3_aa: CASSYREGGYGYTF

v_call: TRBV2
j_call: TRBJ2-3
cdr3_aa: CASSGRSRTDTQYF

v_call: TRBV6-1
j_call: TRBJ1-2
cdr3_aa: CASPGELSGYGYTF

v_call: TRBV28
j_call: TRBJ1-1
cdr3_aa: CASHKGGGNTEAFF

v_call: TRBV7-3
j_call: TRBJ1-1
cdr3_aa: CASSLSPTYTEAFF

v_call: TRBV6-2/TRBV6-3
j_call: TRBJ2-4
cdr3_aa: CASSGQAGAKNIQYF

v_call: TRBV7-9
j_call: TRBJ1-2
cdr3_aa: CASSLRISGGLSKGYGYTF